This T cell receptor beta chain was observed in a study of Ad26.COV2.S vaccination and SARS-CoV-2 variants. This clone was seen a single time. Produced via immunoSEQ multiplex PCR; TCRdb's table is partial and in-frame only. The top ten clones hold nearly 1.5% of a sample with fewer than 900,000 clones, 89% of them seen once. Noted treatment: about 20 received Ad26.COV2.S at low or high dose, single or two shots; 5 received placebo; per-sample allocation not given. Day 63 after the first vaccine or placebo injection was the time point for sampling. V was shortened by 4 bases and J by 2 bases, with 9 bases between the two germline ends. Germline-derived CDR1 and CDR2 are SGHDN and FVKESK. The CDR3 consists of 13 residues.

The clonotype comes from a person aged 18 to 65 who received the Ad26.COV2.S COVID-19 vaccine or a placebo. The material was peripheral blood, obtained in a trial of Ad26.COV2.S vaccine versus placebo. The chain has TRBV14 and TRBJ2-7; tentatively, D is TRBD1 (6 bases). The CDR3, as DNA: TGTGCCAGCAGCCGCCGGACAGCCTACGAGCAGTACTTC. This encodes CASSRRTAYEQYF.